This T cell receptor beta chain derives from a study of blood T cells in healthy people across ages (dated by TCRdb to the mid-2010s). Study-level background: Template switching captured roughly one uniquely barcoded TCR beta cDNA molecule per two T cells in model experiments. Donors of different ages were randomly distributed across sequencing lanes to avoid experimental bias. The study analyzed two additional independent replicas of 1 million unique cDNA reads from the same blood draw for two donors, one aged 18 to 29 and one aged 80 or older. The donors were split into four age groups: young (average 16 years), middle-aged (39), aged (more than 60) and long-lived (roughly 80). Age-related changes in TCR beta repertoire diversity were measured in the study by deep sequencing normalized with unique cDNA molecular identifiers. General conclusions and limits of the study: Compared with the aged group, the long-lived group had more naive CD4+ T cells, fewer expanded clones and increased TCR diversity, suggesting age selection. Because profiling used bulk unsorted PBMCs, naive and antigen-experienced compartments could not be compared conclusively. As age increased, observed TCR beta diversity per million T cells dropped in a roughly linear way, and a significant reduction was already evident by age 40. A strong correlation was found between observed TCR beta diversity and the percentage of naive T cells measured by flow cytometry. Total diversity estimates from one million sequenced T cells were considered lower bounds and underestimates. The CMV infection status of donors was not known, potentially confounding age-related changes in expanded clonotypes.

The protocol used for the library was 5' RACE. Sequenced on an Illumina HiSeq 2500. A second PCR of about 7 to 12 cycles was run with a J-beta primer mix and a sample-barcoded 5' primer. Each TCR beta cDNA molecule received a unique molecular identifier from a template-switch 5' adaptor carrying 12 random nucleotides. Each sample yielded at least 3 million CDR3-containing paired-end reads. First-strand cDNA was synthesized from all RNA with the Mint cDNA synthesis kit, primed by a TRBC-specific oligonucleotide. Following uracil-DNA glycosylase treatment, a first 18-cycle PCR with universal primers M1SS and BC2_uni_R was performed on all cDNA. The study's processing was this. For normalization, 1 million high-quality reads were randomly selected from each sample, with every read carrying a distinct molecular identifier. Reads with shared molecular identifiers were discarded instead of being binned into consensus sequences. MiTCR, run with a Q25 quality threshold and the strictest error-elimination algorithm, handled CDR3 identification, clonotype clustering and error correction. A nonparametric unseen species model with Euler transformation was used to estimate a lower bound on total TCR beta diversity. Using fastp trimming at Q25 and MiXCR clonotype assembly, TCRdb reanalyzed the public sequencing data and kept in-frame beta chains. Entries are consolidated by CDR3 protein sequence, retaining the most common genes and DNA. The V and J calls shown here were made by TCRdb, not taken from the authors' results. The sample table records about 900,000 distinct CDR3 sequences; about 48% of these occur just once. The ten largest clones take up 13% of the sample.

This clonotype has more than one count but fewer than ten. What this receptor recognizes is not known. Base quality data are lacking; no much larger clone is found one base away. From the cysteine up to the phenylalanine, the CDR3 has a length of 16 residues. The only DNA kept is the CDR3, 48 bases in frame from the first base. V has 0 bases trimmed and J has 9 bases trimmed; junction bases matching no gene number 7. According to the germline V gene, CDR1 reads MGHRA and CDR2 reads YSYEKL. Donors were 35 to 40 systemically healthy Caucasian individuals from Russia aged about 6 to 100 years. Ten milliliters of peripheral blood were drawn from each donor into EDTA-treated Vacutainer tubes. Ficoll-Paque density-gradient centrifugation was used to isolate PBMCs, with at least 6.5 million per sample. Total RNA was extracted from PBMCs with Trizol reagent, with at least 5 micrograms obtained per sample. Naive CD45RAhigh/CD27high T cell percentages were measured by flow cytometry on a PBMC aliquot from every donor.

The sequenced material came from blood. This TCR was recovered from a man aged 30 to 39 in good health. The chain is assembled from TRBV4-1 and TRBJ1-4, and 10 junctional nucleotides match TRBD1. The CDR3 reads CASSQDNGTGEKKLFF. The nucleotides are TGCGCCAGCAGCCAAGATAACGGGACAGGGGAGAAAAAACTGTTTTTT.